One sample yielded the 5 T cell receptor beta chains listed below, sequenced in a study of cytomegalovirus exposure and HLA in healthy donors. With 60 Vbeta and 13 Jbeta primers, the PCR was carried out. Data came from immunoSEQ multiplex PCR; TCRdb stores just in-frame clones and leaves some out. The sample includes roughly 160,000 clones, around 80% of them seen just once. The sample consisted of PBMCs. The receptors derive from a boy aged 2-9 years in good health and CMV-seronegative.

J is TRBJ2-7 and V is TRBV30; 8 bases agree with TRBD2. The length of the CDR3 is 14 residues. Trimming removed 2 bases from V and 5 bases from J; junction bases left unmatched: 8. Germline V lookup: CDR1 GTSNPN, CDR2 SVGIG (reference sequence). The CDR3 sequence is CAWSKKSGSDEQYF. In DNA form, the CDR3 reads TGTGCCTGGAGTAAAAAAAGCGGGAGCGACGAGCAGTACTTC.

V usage is TRBV2 and J usage is TRBJ2-5; the match to TRBD1 covers 7 bases. Gene TRBJ2-7 matches the end of the DNA better, so the J call may be wrong. The CDR3 is 14 residues long. Germline V gene lookup returns CDR1 SNHLY and CDR2 FYNNEI. CDR3 coding DNA: TGTGCCAGCATGCCGGGACAGCCCTTTTACGAGCAGTACTTC. It is translated as CASMPGQPFYEQYF.

This sequence joins TRBV15 and TRBJ2-7; D is unresolved. V was shortened by 5 bases and J by 6 bases, with 14 bases between the two germline ends. Germline CDR1 is LNHNV and CDR2 is YYDKDF (reference sequence). The CDR3 spans 13 residues. CDR3 DNA sequence: TGTGCCACCAGCGGCCCCCACCACCTCGAGCAGTACTTC. Protein sequence: CATSGPHHLEQYF.

The chain employs TRBV30 and TRBJ2-2, with a possible D match to TRBD2 (5 bases). There are 13 residues in the CDR3. The germline V gene encodes CDR1 GTSNPN and CDR2 SVGIG (reference sequence). The germline V and J ends were trimmed by 3 bases and 5 bases, with 10 bases remaining between them. CDR3 amino acids: CAWRHRGTGELFF. In DNA form, the CDR3 reads TGTGCCTGGAGGCATAGAGGGACCGGGGAGCTGTTTTTT.

J is TRBJ2-7 and V is TRBV5-5; 11 bases agree with TRBD2. With V trimmed by 3 bases and J by 6 bases, 8 bases remained unmatched. The germline CDR1 and CDR2 sequences are SGHKS and YYEKEE (reference sequence). This CDR3 has 15 amino acids. The CDR3 DNA follows: TGTGCCAGCAGCTCGACTAGCGGGGTCGGGGGCGAGCAGTACGTC. Translation gives CASSSTSGVGGEQYV.